This TCR beta chain was sequenced during a study of blood T cell repertoires in COVID-19 (dated by TCRdb to about 2020). About the investigation overall: The collaborator samples originated in the United States, Italy and Spain and spanned the acute and convalescent phases of COVID-19. The material from the prospective study consisted of cDNA or gDNA derived from T cells, B-cell-depleted T cells, or PBMCs. Deeply sampled blood TCRbeta repertoires from subjects exposed to, actively infected with, or recovered from COVID-19 were included in the dataset. A freely available public database, intended as a resource for researchers studying the immune response to SARS-CoV-2, is where the repertoires were released. Samples came from the ongoing ImmuneRACE study (first 160 participants) plus 1,254 subjects from 6 global collaborators. A de-identified subject ID, COVID-19 status, age in years and sex were almost always included in the sample metadata. HLA class I and class II types, where available, came from metadata supplied by the sample provider rather than from assay-based typing.

Of note for this clone: Which antigen it targets is not known. No base-level quality is on record; no much larger clone is a single base apart.

On the study overall, not on this receptor specifically: Clinical and demographic metadata were provided uncurated, with the amount varying by source and participant.

Enrolling through a virtual design, the prospective study's participants ranged in age from roughly 18 to 89 years and lived across roughly 24 United States geographic areas. To assign participants to cohorts, the prospective study relied on clinical history that participants themselves reported in a screening survey and a study questionnaire. ImmuneRACE Cohort 3 recovered participants were defined by two consecutive negative NP/OP PCR tests, healthcare professional clearance, or symptom resolution. Mobile phlebotomists in the prospective study collected whole blood, serum and a nasopharyngeal or oropharyngeal swab from every participant. Participants in the prospective study had the option to provide additional blood draws and questionnaires over a 2-month period. Before DNA extraction, prospective study blood samples were shipped either frozen or at room temperature. The immunoSEQ Assay, a bias-controlled multiplex PCR, was used to amplify TCRbeta CDR3 regions from genomic DNA. The original pipeline was this. The number of nucleated cells in each sample was estimated from the amplification of reference gene primers within the assay. To quantify the absolute abundance of each unique TCRbeta CDR3 rearrangement, sequence reads were collapsed and filtered. For each sample, productive Simpson clonality was calculated as the square root of Simpson's diversity index over productive rearrangements. Here the immuneACCESS table is served through TCRdb, limited to in-frame sequences with V and J called. Missing clones are a known gap in these copies; in checked studies unresolved V genes cover under half, and the rest lacks a known reason. V, J and clone size are those of that table, while D and trimming were read from the DNA. This sample has some 400,000 clones in its table, and 87% of those were observed once. The ten largest make up 1.3% of the sample.

The clonotype originates from a man aged 30 to 45 who had recovered from COVID-19. Sequenced: PBMCs or T cells enriched from blood (not recorded which).

The DNA is as follows: TGTGCCAGCAGCTTAGCGTCGAGAGGGAGTGAGCAGTTCTTC. It is translated as CASSLASRGSEQFF. The rearranged segments are TRBV7-2 and TRBJ2-1; TRBD2 is possibly the D segment (5 matching bases). CDR1 and CDR2, per the germline V gene, are SGHTA and FQGNSA. Measured from the cysteine to the phenylalanine, the CDR3 is 14 residues long. Only the CDR3 portion is preserved as DNA: 42 bases, with reading frame beginning at the first base. Between the V and J ends, shortened by 0 bases and 9 bases respectively, the junction contains 12 bases.